A selection of T cell receptor beta chains follows, all from one sample in a study of blood T cell repertoires in COVID-19. Profiling relied on immunoSEQ multiplex PCR, and the TCRdb table lists in-frame clones only, not all of them. The sample has a few hundred thousand clones, around 84% seen once. Sequenced sample: PBMCs or T cells enriched from blood (not recorded which). These receptors all come from a woman in her forties or fifties who had been exposed to COVID-19. Each CDR3 is given with its conserved first and last residue. The order of the fields is clone size, CDR3 length, V gene, D gene, J gene, CDR3 protein, CDR3 DNA. The D gene is left open where the match is weak. Size tells how often a clone was seen (once, few, many) or the class of an expanded clone, and some rows leave it out.

NA	13	TRBV5-4	NA	TRBJ1-1	CASSLGGNTEAFF	TGTGCCAGCAGCTTGGGCGGGAACACTGAAGCTTTCTTT
few	17	TRBV7-6	TRBD2	TRBJ2-1	CASSPRVSSGGANEQFF	TGTGCCAGCAGCCCCCGGGTCTCTAGCGGGGGGGCCAACGAGCAGTTCTTC
once	12	TRBV12-3/TRBV12-4	NA	TRBJ1-5	CASSLGKGPQHF	TGTGCCAGCAGCCTCGGGAAAGGGCCCCAGCATTTT
NA	16	TRBV3-1/TRBV3-2	TRBD2	TRBJ2-2	CASSLGGLANTGELFF	TGTGCCAGCAGCCTTGGGGGACTAGCGAACACCGGGGAGCTGTTTTTT
NA	13	TRBV9	TRBD1	TRBJ1-1	CASSVGTGAGAFF	TGTGCCAGCAGCGTAGGGACAGGGGCCGGGGCTTTCTTT
NA	16	TRBV15	NA	TRBJ1-1	CATSRDPPGRATEAFF	TGTGCCACCAGCAGAGATCCCCCCGGCAGGGCCACTGAAGCTTTCTTT
NA	15	TRBV9	NA	TRBJ1-1	CASSVDGRENTEAFF	TGTGCCAGCAGCGTCGATGGCAGGGAAAACACTGAAGCTTTCTTT
NA	15	TRBV11-2	TRBD2	TRBJ2-3	CASSLLAGGTDTQYF	TGTGCCAGCAGCTTACTAGCGGGGGGCACAGATACGCAGTATTTT
NA	13	TRBV11-2	NA	TRBJ1-1	CASFKGQSVGAFF	TGTGCCAGCTTTAAGGGGCAGTCGGTTGGAGCTTTCTTT
NA	15	TRBV5-4	NA	TRBJ1-4	CASSLDLRADEKLFF	TGTGCCAGCAGCTTGGACCTAAGAGCGGATGAAAAACTGTTTTTT
NA	13	TRBV11-2	TRBD1	TRBJ1-2	CASSPDRVYGYTF	TGTGCCAGCAGTCCGGACAGGGTCTATGGCTACACCTTC
NA	13	TRBV19	TRBD1	TRBJ2-5	CASSIGTGETQYF	TGTGCCAGTAGTATTGGGACAGGAGAGACCCAGTACTTC
NA	11	TRBV25-1	NA	TRBJ2-5	CASSSQETQYF	TGTGCCAGCAGCAGCCAAGAGACCCAGTACTTC
NA	14	TRBV5-1	NA	TRBJ1-1	CASSLTGRGHEAFF	TGCGCCAGCAGCTTGACCGGGCGGGGGCACGAAGCTTTCTTT